A single T cell receptor (beta chain) is shown here with its context. The antigen remains unidentified. Germline lookup yields CDR1 LNHDA and CDR2 SQIVND (reference sequence). Germline trimming cut 11 bases from V and 2 bases from J; bases unmatched to any gene: 7. The CDR3 contains 13 residues. This specimen belongs to a study of CD8+CD57+ T cells in acquired aplastic anemia. About the research overall: Quantities of DNA derived from sorted CD4+ and CD8+ cells averaged roughly 3.4 ug.

Study results and limitations: Almost 30 shared CD8+ CDR3s appeared highly expressed within patients' immunodominant clones. Levels of CD8+ Simpson's diversity were not significantly distinct in patients versus controls.

Template material for TCR beta VDJ and CDR3 profiling consisted of genomic DNA. TCRdb processed the reads anew with MiXCR; each CDR3 protein has one entry. Found here are under 150,000 distinct CDR3 sequences, 41% of them singletons; the top ten hold 8% to 9%. The sequenced material came from sorted CD4+, CD8+, or CD8+CD57+ T cells (not recorded which) from PBMCs. The clonotype was recovered from a human donor in good health, serving as a control. V gene TRBV19 combines with J gene TRBJ2-7; 9 bases line up with TRBD1. The DNA of the CDR3 is TGTGCCCCGGGACAGGGTAAACCCTACGAGCAGTACTTC. Its translation: CAPGQGKPYEQYF.